The present TCR beta chain was sequenced within a study of shared clonotypes between healthy human individuals. Data came from immunoSEQ multiplex PCR; TCRdb stores just in-frame clones and leaves some out. The sample contains a few million clones, more than 80% of which appear only once. The donor population consisted of healthy HIV-negative adults with no recent acute infections or vaccinations. Of note for this clone: The antigen remains undetermined.

Study conclusions and caveats: Clonotype sharing levels among donors were expected to vary with sequencing depth. The diversity represented, both genetic and in exposure history, was limited by few donors.

The CDR3 is made up of 15 amino acids. After removal of 4 bases from V and 2 bases from J, the junction contained 4 bases not matched to a gene. Germline V gene sequence: CDR1 SGHRS, CDR2 YFSETQ. This TCR was sampled from a young man in good health. Some clones in this sample may be carry-over from other donors' samples. This sequence joins TRBV5-1 and TRBJ2-7, with 12 nucleotides matching TRBD2. Sequencing was done on a sample of naive CD4+ T cells from PBMCs. Specified subset: CD45RA+ positively selected. This chain's CDR3 is CASSQLAGGPYEQYF. CDR3 DNA sequence: TGCGCCAGCAGCCAGCTAGCGGGAGGGCCCTACGAGCAGTACTTC.